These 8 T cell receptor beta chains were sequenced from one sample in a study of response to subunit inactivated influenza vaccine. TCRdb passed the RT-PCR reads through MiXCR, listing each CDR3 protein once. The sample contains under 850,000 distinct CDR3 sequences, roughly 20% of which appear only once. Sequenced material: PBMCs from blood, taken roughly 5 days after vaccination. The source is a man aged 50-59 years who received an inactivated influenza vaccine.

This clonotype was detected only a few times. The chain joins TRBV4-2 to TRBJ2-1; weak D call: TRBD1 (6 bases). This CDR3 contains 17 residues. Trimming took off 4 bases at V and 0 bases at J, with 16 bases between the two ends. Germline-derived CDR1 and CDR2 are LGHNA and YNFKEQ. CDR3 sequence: CASSPQGWGSSYNEQFF. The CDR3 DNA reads TGTGCCAGCAGCCCACAGGGATGGGGGAGCTCCTACAATGAGCAGTTCTTC.

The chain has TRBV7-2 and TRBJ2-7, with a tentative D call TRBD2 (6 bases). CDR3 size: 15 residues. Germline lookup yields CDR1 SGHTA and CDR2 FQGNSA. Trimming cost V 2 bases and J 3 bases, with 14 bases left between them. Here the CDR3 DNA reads TGTGCCAGCAGCTTAAGGAGGACGGGGGTCTACGAGCAGTACTTC. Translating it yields CASSLRRTGVYEQYF.

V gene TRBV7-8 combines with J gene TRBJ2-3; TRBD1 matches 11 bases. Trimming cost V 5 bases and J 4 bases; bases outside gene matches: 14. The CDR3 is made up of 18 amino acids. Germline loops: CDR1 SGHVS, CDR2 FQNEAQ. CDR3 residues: CASSPGTGGPFFADTQYF. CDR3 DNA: TGTGCCAGCAGCCCCGGGACAGGGGGACCCTTTTTCGCAGATACGCAGTATTTT.

CDR3 coding DNA: TGTGCCAGCAGCTTCAAAGTGTCGGGGGAGCTGTTTTTT. Amino acids: CASSFKVSGELFF. The chain joins TRBV6-6 to TRBJ2-2; D is unclear. Germline V gene lookup returns CDR1 MNHNY and CDR2 SVGAGI (reference sequence). Trimming removed 6 bases at V and 8 bases at J, with 13 bases between. This CDR3 region has 13 residues.

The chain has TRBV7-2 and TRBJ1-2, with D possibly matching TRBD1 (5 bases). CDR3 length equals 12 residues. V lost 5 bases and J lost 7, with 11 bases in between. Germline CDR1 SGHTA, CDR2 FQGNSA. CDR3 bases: TGTGCCAGCAGCCCATGGGGCGGTGGCTACACCTTC. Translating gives CASSPWGGGYTF.

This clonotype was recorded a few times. CDR3 region: CSANNPGTVNTGELFF. CDR3 DNA: TGCAGTGCTAATAACCCCGGGACGGTGAACACCGGGGAGCTGTTTTTT. V usage is TRBV20-1 and J usage is TRBJ2-2, with D perhaps being TRBD1 or TRBD2 (5 bases each). The CDR3 covers 16 residues. V lost 4 bases and J lost 1, with 16 bases in between. CDR1 is DFQATT, CDR2 SNEGSKA, per germline (reference sequence).

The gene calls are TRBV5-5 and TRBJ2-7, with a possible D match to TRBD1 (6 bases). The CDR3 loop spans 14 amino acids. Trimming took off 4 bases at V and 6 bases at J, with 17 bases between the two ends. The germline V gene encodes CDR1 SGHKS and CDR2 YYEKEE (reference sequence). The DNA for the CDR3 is TGTGCCAGCAGCCCGTGGGGGACAAACTCCGAGCAGTACTTC. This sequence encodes CASSPWGTNSEQYF.

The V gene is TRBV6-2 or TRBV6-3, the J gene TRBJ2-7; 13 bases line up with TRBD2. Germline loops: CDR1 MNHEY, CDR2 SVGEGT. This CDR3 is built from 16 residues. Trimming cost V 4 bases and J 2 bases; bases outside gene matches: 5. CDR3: CASSWRGLAGPYEQYF. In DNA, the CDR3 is TGTGCCAGCAGTTGGCGGGGACTAGCGGGACCCTACGAGCAGTACTTC.